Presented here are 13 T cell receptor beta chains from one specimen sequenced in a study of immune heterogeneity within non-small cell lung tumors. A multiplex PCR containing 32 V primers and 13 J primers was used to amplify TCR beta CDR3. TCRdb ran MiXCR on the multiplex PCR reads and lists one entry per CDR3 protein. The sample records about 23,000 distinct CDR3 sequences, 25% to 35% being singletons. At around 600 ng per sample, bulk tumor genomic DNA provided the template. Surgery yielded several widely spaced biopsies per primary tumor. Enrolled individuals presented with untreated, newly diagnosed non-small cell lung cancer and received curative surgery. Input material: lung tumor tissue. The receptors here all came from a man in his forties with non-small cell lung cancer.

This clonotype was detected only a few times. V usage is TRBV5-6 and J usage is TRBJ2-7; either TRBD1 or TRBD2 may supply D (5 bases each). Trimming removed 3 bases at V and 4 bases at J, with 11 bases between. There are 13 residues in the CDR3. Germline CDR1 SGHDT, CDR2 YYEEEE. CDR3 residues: CASSYGTGYEQYF. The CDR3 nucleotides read TGTGCCAGCAGCTACGGGACGGGGTACGAGCAGTACTTC.

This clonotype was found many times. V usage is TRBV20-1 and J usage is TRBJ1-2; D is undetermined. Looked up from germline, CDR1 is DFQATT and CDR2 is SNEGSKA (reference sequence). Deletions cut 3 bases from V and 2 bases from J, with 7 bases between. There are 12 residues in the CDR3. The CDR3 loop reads CSARLPNYGYTF. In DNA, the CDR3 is TGCAGTGCTAGGTTACCGAACTATGGCTACACCTTC.

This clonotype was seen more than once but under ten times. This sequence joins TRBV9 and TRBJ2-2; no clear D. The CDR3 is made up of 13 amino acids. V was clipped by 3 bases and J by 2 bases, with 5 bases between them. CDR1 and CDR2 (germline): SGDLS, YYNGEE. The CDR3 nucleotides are TGTGCCAGCAGCGACTATAACACCGGGGAGCTGTTTTTT. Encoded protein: CASSDYNTGELFF.

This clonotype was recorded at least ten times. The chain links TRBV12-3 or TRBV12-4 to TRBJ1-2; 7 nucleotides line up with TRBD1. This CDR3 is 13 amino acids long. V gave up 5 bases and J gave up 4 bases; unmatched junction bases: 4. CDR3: CASSQGGTYGYTF. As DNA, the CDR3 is TGTGCCAGCAGTCAGGGGGGAACCTATGGCTACACCTTC.

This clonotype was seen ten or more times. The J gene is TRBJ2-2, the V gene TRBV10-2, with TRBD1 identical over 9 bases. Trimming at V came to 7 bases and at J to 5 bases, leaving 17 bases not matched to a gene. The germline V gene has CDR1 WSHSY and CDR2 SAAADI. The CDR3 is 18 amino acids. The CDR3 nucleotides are TGCGCCAGCACTGACGAACCGGGGACAGGGATACTAACCGGGGAGCTGTTTTTT. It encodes CASTDEPGTGILTGELFF.

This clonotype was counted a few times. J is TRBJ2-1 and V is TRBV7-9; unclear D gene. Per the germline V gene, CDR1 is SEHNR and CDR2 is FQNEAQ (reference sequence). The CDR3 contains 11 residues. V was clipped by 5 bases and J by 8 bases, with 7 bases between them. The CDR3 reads CASSVGYEQFF. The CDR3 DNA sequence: TGTGCCAGCAGCGTGGGTTATGAGCAGTTCTTC.

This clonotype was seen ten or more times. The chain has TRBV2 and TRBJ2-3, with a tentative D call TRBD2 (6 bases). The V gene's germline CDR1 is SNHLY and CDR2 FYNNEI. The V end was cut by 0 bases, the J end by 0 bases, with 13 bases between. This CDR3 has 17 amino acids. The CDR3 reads CASSEAYSGTSTDTQYF. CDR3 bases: TGTGCCAGCAGTGAAGCCTATAGCGGAACTAGCACAGATACGCAGTATTTT.

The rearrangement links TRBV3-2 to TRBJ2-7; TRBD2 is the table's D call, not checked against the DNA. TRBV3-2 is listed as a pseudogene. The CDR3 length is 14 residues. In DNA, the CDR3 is TGTGCCAGAAGCCCCAGGCAGCGGGGCTACGAGCAGTACTTC. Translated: CARSPRQRGYEQYF.

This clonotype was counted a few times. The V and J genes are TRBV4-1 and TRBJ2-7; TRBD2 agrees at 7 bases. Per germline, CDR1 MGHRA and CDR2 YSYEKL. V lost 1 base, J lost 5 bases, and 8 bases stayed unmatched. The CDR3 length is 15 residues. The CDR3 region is CASSQADSGSHEQYF. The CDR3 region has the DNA TGCGCCAGCAGCCAAGCCGATAGCGGGTCCCACGAGCAGTACTTC.

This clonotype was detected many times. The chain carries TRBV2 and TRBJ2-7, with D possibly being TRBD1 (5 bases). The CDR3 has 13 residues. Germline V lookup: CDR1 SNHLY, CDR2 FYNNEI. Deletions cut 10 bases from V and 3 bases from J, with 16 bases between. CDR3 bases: TGTGCCACGCGCGCATTAGGGGACTACGAGCAGTACTTC. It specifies CATRALGDYEQYF.

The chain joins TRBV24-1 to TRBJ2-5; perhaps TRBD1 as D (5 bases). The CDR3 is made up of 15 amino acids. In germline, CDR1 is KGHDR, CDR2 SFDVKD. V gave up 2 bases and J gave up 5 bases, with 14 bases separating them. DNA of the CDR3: TGTGCCACCAGTGATTCCACCGCAGGGCGGGAGACCCAGTACTTC. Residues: CATSDSTAGRETQYF.

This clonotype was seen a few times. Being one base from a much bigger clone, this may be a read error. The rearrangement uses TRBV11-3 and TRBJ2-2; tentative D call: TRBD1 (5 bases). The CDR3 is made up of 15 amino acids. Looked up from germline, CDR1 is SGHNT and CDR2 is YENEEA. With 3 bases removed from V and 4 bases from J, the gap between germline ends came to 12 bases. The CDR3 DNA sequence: TGTGCCAGCAGCTTGTCAGGGTTAGGCACCGGGGAGCTGTTTTTT. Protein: CASSLSGLGTGELFF.

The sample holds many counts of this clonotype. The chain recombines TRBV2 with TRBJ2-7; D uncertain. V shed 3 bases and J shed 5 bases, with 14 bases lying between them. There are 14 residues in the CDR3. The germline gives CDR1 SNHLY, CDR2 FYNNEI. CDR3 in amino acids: CASSDPPLNNEQYF. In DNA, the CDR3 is TGTGCCAGCAGTGATCCGCCCCTCAATAACGAGCAGTACTTC. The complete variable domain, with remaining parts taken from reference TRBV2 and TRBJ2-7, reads EPEVTQTPSHQVTQMGQEVILRCVPISNHLYFYWYRQILGQKVEFLVSFYNNEISEKSEIFDDQFSVERPDGSNFTLKIRSTKLEDSAMYFCASSDPPLNNEQYFGPGTRLTVT.